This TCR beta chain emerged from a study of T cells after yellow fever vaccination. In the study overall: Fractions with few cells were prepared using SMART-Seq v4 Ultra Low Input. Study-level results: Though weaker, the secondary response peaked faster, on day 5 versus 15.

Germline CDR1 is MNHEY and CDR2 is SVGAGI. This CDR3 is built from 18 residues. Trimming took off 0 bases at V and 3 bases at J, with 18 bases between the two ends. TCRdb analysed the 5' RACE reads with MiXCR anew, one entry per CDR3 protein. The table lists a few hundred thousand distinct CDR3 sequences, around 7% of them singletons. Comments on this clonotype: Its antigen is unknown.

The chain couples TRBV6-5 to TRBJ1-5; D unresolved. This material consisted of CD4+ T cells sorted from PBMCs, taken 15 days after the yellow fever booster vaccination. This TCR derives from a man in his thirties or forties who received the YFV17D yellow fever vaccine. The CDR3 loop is CASSYSSQTYRNNQPQHF. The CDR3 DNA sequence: TGTGCCAGCAGTTACTCGAGTCAAACCTATCGCAACAATCAGCCCCAGCATTTT.